The next 27 T cell receptor beta chains were all read from a single sample in a study of T cell responses to AZD1222 COVID-19 vaccine. Clones were read by immunoSEQ multiplex PCR, and TCRdb kept only the in-frame ones, dropping some. The table has 85,000 to 130,000 clones, 85% to 90% seen once; the top ten hold over 15%. Sample: peripheral blood, taken on day 0 of AZD1222 vaccination. These receptors all stem from an adult in good health.

This clone was counted a single time. The rearrangement uses TRBV28 and TRBJ2-7, with 7 positions matching TRBD2. V lost 6 bases, J lost 0 bases, and 2 bases stayed unmatched. The CDR3 totals 13 residues. The germline CDR1 and CDR2 sequences are MDHEN and SYDVKM. CDR3 residues: CASRGDYSYEQYF. The CDR3 DNA is TGTGCCAGCAGGGGGGACTACTCCTACGAGCAGTACTTC.

This clone was detected only once. V gene TRBV7-9 combines with J gene TRBJ2-3; no reliable D call. Germline CDR1 SEHNR, CDR2 FQNEAQ (reference sequence). The CDR3 loop spans 14 amino acids. V lost 4 bases to trimming and J lost 4 bases, with 12 bases between them. CDR3 amino acids: CASSSGWSADTQYF. Here the CDR3 DNA reads TGTGCCAGCAGCTCTGGTTGGTCGGCAGATACGCAGTATTTT.

The chain joins TRBV5-6 to TRBJ1-6, with D possibly TRBD1 on 6 matching bases. The CDR3 consists of 17 residues. V gave up 4 bases and J gave up 0 bases, with 14 bases separating them. Germline CDR1 reads SGHDT; CDR2 reads YYEEEE. The CDR3 nucleotides are TGTGCCAGCAGCGGCGGAGGACAGAGCTCCTATAATTCACCCCTCCACTTT. It yields the protein CASSGGGQSSYNSPLHF.

The chain is built from TRBV28 and TRBJ1-5; tentative D call: TRBD1 (6 bases). Germline V lookup: CDR1 MDHEN, CDR2 SYDVKM. The CDR3 has 15 amino acids. Deletions cut 7 bases from V and 0 bases from J, with 13 bases between. The CDR3 loop reads CASKGQQHSNQPQHF. The CDR3 coding sequence is TGTGCCAGCAAAGGACAGCAACATAGCAATCAGCCCCAGCATTTT.

The chain recombines TRBV6-4 with TRBJ2-1; 14 bases match TRBD2. CDR1 and CDR2 (germline): MRHNA, SNTAGT. The CDR3 is 14 amino acids. The ends lost 2 bases at V and 14 bases at J; junction bases unmatched: 5. This CDR3 is CASSDGTSGSGEFF. CDR3 DNA: TGTGCCAGCAGTGACGGGACTAGCGGGAGTGGGGAGTTCTTC.

This chain joins TRBV19 and TRBJ2-7; perhaps TRBD1 as D (6 bases). CDR1 is LNHDA, CDR2 SQIVND, per germline (reference sequence). Trimming pared 4 bases from V and 7 bases from J, leaving 11 bases between. There are 12 residues in the CDR3. CDR3 sequence (DNA): TGTGCCAGTAGTACCACAGGGTCGGAGCAGTACTTC. This sequence encodes CASSTTGSEQYF. Combining the CDR3 with reference TRBV19 and TRBJ2-7 gives the whole variable domain DGGITQSPKYLFRKEGQNVTLSCEQNLNHDAMYWYRQDPGQGLRLIYYSQIVNDFQKGDIAEGYSVSREKKESFPLTVTSAQKNPTAFYLCASSTTGSEQYFGPGTRLTVT.

This chain links TRBV18 with TRBJ1-3; possibly TRBD1 for D (6 bases). The germline V and J ends were trimmed by 0 bases and 2 bases, with 11 bases remaining between them. CDR3 length: 16 amino acids. CDR1 KGHSH and CDR2 LQKENI come from the germline V gene. CDR3 residues: CASSPPRTEAGNTIYF. The CDR3 DNA sequence: TGTGCCAGCTCACCACCGAGGACAGAGGCTGGAAACACCATATATTTT.

The chain links TRBV6-6 to TRBJ1-2, with D possibly TRBD1 on 6 matching bases. V was trimmed by 5 bases and J by 8 bases, leaving 21 bases between them. CDR1 and CDR2 from the germline V gene are MNHNY and SVGAGI (reference sequence). The CDR3 sequence is 15 residues long. The DNA of the CDR3 is TGTGCCAGCAGTAACCCCGGGGGCAGGGGAATGGGCTACACCTTC. This codes for CASSNPGGRGMGYTF.

This chain uses TRBV27 with TRBJ1-4, with 8 bases matching TRBD1. The V gene end was trimmed by 3 bases and the J gene end by 15 bases; junction bases not matched to a gene: 6. This CDR3 comprises 12 residues. Germline V gene data show CDR1 as MNHEY and CDR2 as SMNVEV (reference sequence). The CDR3 DNA is TGTGCCAGCAGTTTTCGGGGACAGGCATTGTTTTTT. As protein: CASSFRGQALFF. Combining the CDR3 with reference TRBV27 and TRBJ1-4 gives the whole variable domain EAQVTQNPRYLITVTGKKLTVTCSQNMNHEYMSWYRQDPGLGLRQIYYSMNVEVTDKGDVPEGYKVSRKEKRNFPLILESPSPNQTSLYFCASSFRGQALFFGSGTQLSVL.

The rearrangement uses TRBV3-1 (or the pseudogene TRBV3-2) and TRBJ2-7; D is unclear. This CDR3 region has 12 residues. Germline lookup yields CDR1 LGHDT and CDR2 YNNKEL (reference sequence). V lost 2 bases and J 4 bases, leaving 6 bases between the germline ends. CDR3 amino acids: CASSQQTYEQYF. The CDR3, as DNA: TGTGCCAGCAGCCAACAGACTTACGAGCAGTACTTC.

The genes are TRBV28 and TRBJ2-7; D remains ambiguous. The CDR3 spans 12 residues. V lost 8 bases and J lost 4, with 12 bases in between. Per germline, CDR1 MDHEN and CDR2 SYDVKM. The CDR3 region has the DNA TGTGCCAGCGCGGACCAGATTTACGAGCAGTACTTC. It translates to CASADQIYEQYF.

The genes are TRBV7-9 and TRBJ2-7; 8 bases match TRBD2. The CDR3 consists of 14 residues. Germline V gene lookup returns CDR1 SEHNR and CDR2 FQNEAQ (reference sequence). V gave up 6 bases and J gave up 4 bases; unmatched junction bases: 8. The CDR3 sequence is CASRAGGRGYEQYF. CDR3 nucleotides: TGTGCCAGCAGGGCGGGGGGCCGCGGGTACGAGCAGTACTTC.

This clone is a singleton in its sample. This sequence joins TRBV28 and TRBJ1-1; tentative D call: TRBD1 (5 bases). Trimming left V 5 bases short and J 3 bases short, with 16 bases between. The germline gives CDR1 MDHEN, CDR2 SYDVKM. CDR3 length: 15 residues. Written as DNA, the CDR3 is TGTGCCAGCAGTACCCCCGGCCGGGACGACACTGAAGCTTTCTTT. Translation: CASSTPGRDDTEAFF.

This clone has just one count. V is TRBV11-2 and J is TRBJ1-5; unclear D gene. CDR3 size: 13 residues. The V and J ends lost 3 bases and 5 bases respectively, with 8 bases between them. Per the germline V gene, CDR1 is SGHAT and CDR2 is FQNNGV. CDR3 residues: CASSFIRDQPQHF. The CDR3 DNA sequence: TGTGCCAGCAGCTTTATTAGGGATCAGCCCCAGCATTTT.

The J gene is TRBJ1-4, the V gene TRBV3-1 (or the pseudogene TRBV3-2); tentative D call: TRBD1 (5 bases). Per the germline V gene, CDR1 is LGHDT and CDR2 is YNNKEL (reference sequence). The CDR3 spans 14 residues. V shed 7 bases and J shed 7 bases, with 16 bases lying between them. Written as DNA, the CDR3 is TGTGCCAGCACCGGGCAGGGAGGAGGTGAAAAACTGTTTTTT. Its protein product is CASTGQGGGEKLFF.

The chain employs TRBV6-5 and TRBJ1-6, with 7 bases that match TRBD1. From germline, CDR1 is MNHEY and CDR2 SVGAGI. The CDR3 spans 15 residues. Trimming removed 6 bases from V and 7 bases from J; junction bases left unmatched: 9. CDR3 amino acids: CASRRALDRNSPLHF. The CDR3 DNA is TGTGCCAGCAGACGAGCCTTGGACAGGAATTCACCCCTCCACTTT.

The chain links TRBV5-8 to TRBJ1-1; D remains unclear. Between the trimmed V and J ends, which lost 3 bases and 0 bases, there was a span of 9 bases. Looked up from germline, CDR1 is SGHTS and CDR2 is YDEGEE. CDR3 size: 14 residues. In nucleotides, the CDR3 is TGTGCCAGCAGCTATGGAATGGTGAACACTGAAGCTTTCTTT. Protein: CASSYGMVNTEAFF.

The chain is built from TRBV5-4 and TRBJ2-2; the match to TRBD2 covers 13 bases. The CDR3 spans 15 residues. Germline lookup yields CDR1 SGHNT and CDR2 YYREEE (reference sequence). Germline trimming cut 5 bases from V and 7 bases from J; bases unmatched to any gene: 5. The CDR3 DNA reads TGTGCCAGCAGACTAGCGGGAGGGCAAGGCGGGGAGCTGTTTTTT. It yields the protein CASRLAGGQGGELFF.

The chain has TRBV29-1 and TRBJ2-5; the D gene is possibly TRBD2 (6 bases). CDR3 length: 13 amino acids. Trimming removed 2 bases at V and 5 bases at J, with 12 bases between. Germline V gives CDR1 SQVTM, CDR2 ANQGSEA. CDR3 bases: TGCAGCGTTGAACGGGGGACGGGGGAGACCCAGTACTTC. It specifies CSVERGTGETQYF.

V and J are TRBV19 and TRBJ1-1; D ambiguous. Between the trimmed V and J ends, which lost 6 bases and 1 base, there was a span of 3 bases. Looked up from germline, CDR1 is LNHDA and CDR2 is SQIVND (reference sequence). The CDR3 loop spans 11 amino acids. The CDR3 protein is CASRPNTEAFF. The CDR3 DNA sequence: TGTGCCAGTAGACCGAACACTGAAGCTTTCTTT.

The rearrangement uses TRBV7-2 and TRBJ1-5; D unresolved. Germline assignment: CDR1 SGHTA and CDR2 FQGNSA. V lost 5 bases to trimming and J lost 2 bases, with 7 bases between them. CDR3 length equals 13 residues. The CDR3 DNA reads TGTGCCAGCAGCCCACCAGGCAATCAGCCCCAGCATTTT. Translating it yields CASSPPGNQPQHF.

This clone was picked up one time. The J gene is TRBJ1-5, the V gene TRBV18, with TRBD1 matching 7 bases. V lost 5 bases to trimming and J lost 4 bases; unmatched junction nucleotides: 5. The germline V gene encodes CDR1 KGHSH and CDR2 LQKENI. The CDR3 has 14 residues. The DNA for the CDR3 is TGTGCCAGCTCATCCGGGACAGAGAATCAGCCCCAGCATTTT. Its protein product is CASSSGTENQPQHF.

The genes are TRBV2 and TRBJ1-4; tentative D call: TRBD1 (6 bases). CDR1 is SNHLY, CDR2 FYNNEI, per germline. V lost 7 bases and J 4 bases, leaving 13 bases between the germline ends. The CDR3 sequence is 14 residues long. Here the CDR3 reads CASTAVDSNEKLFF. The CDR3 DNA reads as TGTGCCAGCACCGCGGTGGACAGTAATGAAAAACTGTTTTTT.

The chain couples TRBV6-5 to TRBJ1-2; D might be TRBD1 (5 bases). This CDR3 has 14 residues. Trimming stripped 6 bases from V and 4 bases from J, with 15 bases between. Germline V gives CDR1 MNHEY, CDR2 SVGAGI. This chain's CDR3 is CASRSHGAGYGYTF. The CDR3 DNA is TGTGCCAGCAGATCTCACGGGGCAGGCTATGGCTACACCTTC.

The CDR3 reads CASSSPGTSGPVEYF. CDR3 DNA sequence: TGTGCCAGCAGCTCCCCCGGGACTAGCGGACCGGTTGAGTACTTC. The genes are TRBV7-8 and TRBJ2-7; 11 bases are a match to TRBD2. This CDR3 comprises 15 residues. The junction had 13 bases not matched to a gene; V was cut back by 4 bases and J by 11 bases. In germline, CDR1 is SGHVS, CDR2 FQNEAQ. Filled out from reference TRBV7-8 and TRBJ2-7, the complete variable domain reads GAGVSQSPRYKVAKRGQDVALRCDPISGHVSLFWYQQALGQGPEFLTYFQNEAQLDKSGLPSDRFFAERPEGSVSTLKIQRTQQEDSAVYLCASSSPGTSGPVEYFGPGTRLTVT.

The chain employs TRBV2 and TRBJ2-1; 8 nucleotides match TRBD2. Germline V lookup: CDR1 SNHLY, CDR2 FYNNEI. The CDR3 runs to 17 residues. V was clipped by 6 bases and J by 7 bases; unmatched bases: 17. In nucleotides, the CDR3 is TGTGCCAGCAGCCCTACCCCGGGAGGGAGGGTTAGGAATGAGCAGTTCTTC. Translating gives CASSPTPGGRVRNEQFF.

J is TRBJ2-7 and V is TRBV7-9; D possibly matches TRBD1 or TRBD2 (5 bases each). V dropped 5 bases and J dropped 3 bases, with 14 bases sitting between them. Germline V gene data show CDR1 as SEHNR and CDR2 as FQNEAQ (reference sequence). The CDR3 totals 14 residues. The CDR3 DNA reads TGTGCCAGCAGCGCAACCGGGACGCACTACGAGCAGTACTTC. This translates into CASSATGTHYEQYF.